These 5 T cell receptor beta chains came from one sample sequenced in a study of shared clonotypes between healthy human individuals. Profiled with immunoSEQ multiplex PCR; TCRdb holds only in-frame clones, not every one. This table has approximately 700,000 clones, 73% appearing once. Sequenced sample: memory CD4+ T cells sorted from blood. Stated subset: CD45RA-negative fraction. The receptors stem from a woman younger than 45 in good health.

The V call is TRBV5-1, the J call TRBJ2-7, with 8 positions matching TRBD1. After removal of 3 bases from V and 0 bases from J, the junction contained 5 bases not matched to a gene. The germline gives CDR1 SGHRS, CDR2 YFSETQ. This CDR3 is built from 15 residues. This chain's CDR3 is CASSWDRLSSYEQYF. In DNA form, the CDR3 reads TGCGCCAGCAGCTGGGACAGGTTAAGCTCCTACGAGCAGTACTTC. Drawing the rest from reference TRBV5-1 and TRBJ2-7, the complete variable domain is KAGVTQTPRYLIKTRGQQVTLSCSPISGHRSVSWYQQTPGQGLQFLFEYFSETQRNKGNFPGRFSGRQFSNSRSEMNVSTLELGDSALYLCASSWDRLSSYEQYFGPGTRLTVT.

The chain recombines TRBV6-1 with TRBJ1-6, with 7 positions matching TRBD1. CDR1 and CDR2 from the germline V gene are MNHNS and SASEGT. With V trimmed by 6 bases and J by 7 bases, 6 bases remained unmatched. The CDR3 length is 14 residues. The CDR3 loop is CASRTGFRNSPLHF. CDR3 DNA sequence: TGTGCCAGCAGGACAGGGTTTCGGAATTCACCCCTCCACTTT.

V and J are TRBV15 and TRBJ2-1, with 10 bases aligning to TRBD2. Germline values: CDR1 LNHNV, CDR2 YYDKDF (reference sequence). V dropped 4 bases and J dropped 10; count of bases not matched to a gene: 13. CDR3 length: 16 amino acids. Here the CDR3 DNA reads TGTGCCACCAGCAACCTAGCGGGAGCCGATACAGGGGAGCAGTTCTTC. It encodes CATSNLAGADTGEQFF.

This clone turned up a few times. V is TRBV5-1 and J is TRBJ1-4, with D unresolved. Germline V gene sequence: CDR1 SGHRS, CDR2 YFSETQ. The CDR3 loop spans 14 amino acids. V lost 1 base, J lost 0 bases, and 4 bases lay in between. CDR3 sequence: CASSLTATNEKLFF. Written as DNA, the CDR3 is TGCGCCAGCAGCTTGACAGCAACTAATGAAAAACTGTTTTTT. Full variable domain (rest looked up from reference TRBV5-1 and TRBJ1-4): KAGVTQTPRYLIKTRGQQVTLSCSPISGHRSVSWYQQTPGQGLQFLFEYFSETQRNKGNFPGRFSGRQFSNSRSEMNVSTLELGDSALYLCASSLTATNEKLFFGSGTQLSVL.

The gene calls are TRBV29-1 and TRBJ2-2; D not certain. The germline V and J ends were trimmed by 5 bases and 12 bases, with 16 bases remaining between them. The CDR3 has 12 residues. Germline CDR1 is SQVTM and CDR2 is ANQGSEA. The CDR3 bases are TGCAGCGTTCTAACTACGACCGCCAAGCTGTTTTTT. Translated, it gives CSVLTTTAKLFF.